This TCR beta chain was found in a study of T cell responses to AZD1222 COVID-19 vaccine (dated by TCRdb to the early 2020s). In the study overall: TCR sequencing was performed for fewer than 250 trial participants, of whom 207 were given two doses of AZD1222 and some 26 were given two doses of MenACWY control vaccine. Trial participants were enrolled by age into 18-55, 56-69 and 70-plus year subgroups, with approximately 150, 30 and 60 TCR-sequenced participants respectively.

General study outcomes and caveats: The whole spike protein was spanned by vaccine-associated CD4 TCRs, and dominant responses were seen in regions 160-218 and 743-854. A significant rise in spike-specific TCR breadth and depth was observed after two AZD1222 doses relative to day 0 and relative to MenACWY recipients. In the small 56-69-year group, the increase in depth fell short of significance, most likely because of low power. Conclusions about previously exposed vaccinees were limited because only six or seven AZD1222 recipients were SARS-CoV-2 seropositive at baseline. Reportedly, almost half of the unique spike-specific TCRs recognized epitopes lying outside the regions that are mutated in the B.1.351 and B.1.1.7 variants. Participants were mostly white British and included more females than males, and it was suggested by the authors that clonal diversity may have been underestimated. Because no samples from the day 14 peak response were available, repertoires could be characterized only after the peak T cell response.

The CDR3 regions of human TCRbeta chains were subjected to immunosequencing. As for the original processing: TCRs in the repertoires were matched against a reference library of SARS-CoV-2-specific TCRs that had been generated with the MIRA antigen-specificity platform. Breadth meant the fraction of unique TCRs that were SARS-CoV-2-associated, whereas depth meant the fraction of total T cells that were SARS-CoV-2-associated. Using the MIRA data, every spike-specific TCR was mapped to the spike region that the TCR reacted to and assigned to either a CD4 or a CD8 class. Log10-transformed breadth and depth values were compared by one-way ANOVA with Sidak's multiple comparisons tests. TCRdb limited this immuneACCESS table to in-frame rearrangements with V and J called. A share of clones is missing; checked studies link under half to unresolved V genes, and the rest is unexplained. From that table come the V and J calls and clone size; the DNA was used to work out D and trimming. The sample profile shows about 88,000 clones; under 95% of them were found once. 4% to 6% of the sample belongs to the ten largest clones.

Trimming removed 5 bases from V and 2 bases from J, leaving 13 bases between the germline ends. Its CDR3 holds 14 amino acids, cysteine through phenylalanine. The entry retains the CDR3 DNA only, 42 bases that are in frame from base 1. The germline V gene provides CDR1 MDHEN and CDR2 SYDVKM. The sample's time point label is to be understood as: baseline before first vaccination. Sample treatment or condition, as interpreted from the label and publication: meningococcal conjugate vaccine given as trial control. Vaccinee samples were obtained from the UK trials COV001 and COV002, which included a single-blind randomized controlled phase 2/3 trial of AZD1222 (ChAdOx1 nCoV-19) in healthy adults. Trial participant PBMC samples were collected at day 0 and day 28 after the second dose for TCRbeta chain sequencing. Concerning this clone itself: Its specific antigen is unknown. Base qualities are missing; no much larger clone stands one base away.

Recombination connected TRBV28 to TRBJ2-7; the D gene assignment is ambiguous. The receptor was isolated from an adult in good health. This material consisted of peripheral blood, taken on day 0 of MenACWY control vaccination. Here the CDR3 is given as CASSAHDLTYEQYF. The DNA sequence reads TGTGCCAGCAGTGCCCACGACTTAACCTACGAGCAGTACTTC.